The present T cell receptor (beta chain) was sequenced within a study of vaccination and CD4 T cells after COVID-19 (dated by TCRdb to 2021 to 2024). With regard to the full study: Convalescent patients had a positive SARS-CoV-2 result on nasal swab PCR, and of these patients, fewer than ten had mild disease and one had severe disease. The convalescent cohort included six males and four females, with two Hispanic individuals, seven Caucasians, two Asians and one multiracial person. Participants received two doses of either the Pfizer-BioNTech BNT162b2 vaccine (n=8) or the Moderna mRNA-1273 vaccine (n=2). Post-COVID blood samples were collected from convalescent patients a median of roughly 100 days after diagnosis, with a range of roughly 30 to 170 days. Post-vaccine blood samples were collected a median of about 72 days after the second vaccine dose, ranging from roughly 13 to 241 days. The cultures were stimulated with overlapping spike peptide pools from SARS-CoV-2 and from the common cold coronaviruses HCoV-NL63, HCoV-OC43 and HCoV-229E. In control cultures, a CEFX viral epitope pool was used as positive control, an HIV-1 Nef peptide pool was used as negative control, or no peptide was added. The spike-specific CD4+ TCR repertoire was compared before and after mRNA vaccination in under 11 COVID-19 convalescent patients and a handful of infection-naive healthy vaccine recipients.

Remarks on this clonotype: There is no known antigen for this receptor. No much larger clonotype is one base removed from it; base qualities were not supplied.

Receptor libraries were prepared by PCR. DNA from cultured CD4+ T cells underwent TCR sequencing with the Oncomine TCR Beta short-read assay at the Johns Hopkins FTIC core. The QIAamp micro DNA kit was used to extract genomic DNA from the cultured CD4+ T cells. Oncomine TCR Beta libraries from cultured CD4+ T cells were pooled using unique dual indexes and sequenced on an Illumina iSeq 100. The published analysis was carried out like this. Non-productive sequences were removed, and CDR3s that did not start with C, did not end with F or W, or were shorter than 7 amino acids were discarded. The MANAFEST web application identified antigen-specific clonotypes by comparing peptide-stimulated wells against reference wells and other culture wells. An FDR below 0.05, an odds ratio above 5, and a productive frequency above 0.1% in at least two of three replicate wells were required for clones to be considered positive. A clonotype counted as cross-reactive if it showed significant expansion both in the SARS-CoV-2 spike wells and in at least one common cold coronavirus spike condition. Similarity between CDR3 sequences was evaluated in R version 3.6.1 using Levenshtein distances (stringdist) and unrooted phylogenetic trees (ape). TCRdb took the public reads, trimmed them with fastp at Q25, ran MiXCR for clone calling and kept in-frame beta chains. Identical CDR3 proteins give one entry, which carries the most common genes and DNA. The V and J calls here are based on TCRdb, not the publication. This sample lists approximately 16,000 distinct CDR3 sequences; about 76% were detected once. About 16% of the sample is held by the ten biggest clonotypes.

The treatment or condition label here, explained by the study, means: roughly 10-day PBMC culture with coronavirus spike peptide pools or control peptides (ViraFEST assay). To expand antigen-specific T cells with peptide pools and then pick out the expanded clonotypes through TCR sequencing, the study relied on the ViraFEST assay. The positive SARS-CoV-2 PCR tests of the convalescent patients were dated from March to December 2020, before the Alpha, Beta and Delta variants emerged in the United States. Each well held about 1.8 million PBMCs cultured with 9 to 10 ug/ml peptide pools in IMDM containing approximately 5% human AB serum and 9 to 10 IU/ml IL-2. On days 3 and 7, half of the culture medium was replaced with fresh IL-2-containing medium. Once the cells had been in culture for less than 11 days, the EasySep CD4+ T cell isolation kit was used to isolate CD4+ T cells by negative selection. Ficoll-Paque Plus gradient centrifugation was used to isolate PBMCs from whole blood, and the isolated PBMCs were then either used fresh or cryopreserved at -140C. In general, triplicate wells were set up for every culture condition.

Inclusive of the bounding cysteine and phenylalanine, the CDR3 is 15 residues long. The kept DNA is CDR3 alone, 45 bases in frame from the first base. The germline V gene (reference sequence) supplies CDR1 MNHEY and CDR2 SMNVEV. The V and J ends are trimmed by 3 bases and 0 bases, leaving 9 bases between them. Beyond this particular receptor, the publication reports: In convalescent patients, a median 86.3% of post-vaccine SARS-CoV-2-reactive clones were detected only after vaccination, suggesting vaccine-specific priming. The number of convalescent patients in the study was relatively small, and the study did not examine early timepoints following natural infection. Of the vaccine-specific clones in convalescent patients, 304 of 307, or nearly all, reacted only to SARS-CoV-2 spike and did not cross-react with common cold coronaviruses. Although the median number of SARS-CoV-2-reactive clonotypes went up from roughly 20 after infection to 35 to 40 after vaccination, the increase was not significant.

This TCR derives from a human donor who had recovered from COVID-19. The sample consisted of CD4+ T cells from blood, cultured in vitro. This chain is built from TRBV27 and TRBJ1-5; TRBD1 is a weak D gene call, 6 bases matching. The CDR3 amino acid sequence is: CASSLNRVSNQPQHF. The nucleotide sequence reads as follows: TGTGCCAGCAGTTTGAACAGGGTTAGCAATCAGCCCCAGCATTTT.